This TCR beta chain emerged from a study of CXCR3-negative and CXCR3-positive naive CD8 T cells. Study-wide results and caveats: Comparably high diversity marked both naive subsets, whereas memory CD8+ cells had much lower diversity.

This CDR3 has 15 amino acids. The germline V gene has CDR1 LGHNA and CDR2 YSLEER. Libraries were UMI-labeled 5' RACE TRB cDNA. TCRdb re-analyzed the 5' RACE reads; it lists each CDR3 protein once, without DNA. The listing records about 28,000 distinct CDR3 sequences. A word on this clonotype: Its matching antigen is unknown.

The receptor was isolated from a human donor in good health. Some clones in this sample may be carry-over from other donors' samples. The chain joins TRBV4-3 to TRBJ1-1; absent DNA, TCRdb's TRBD1 call cannot be checked. The sequencing sample was made of memory CD8+ T cells from blood. This chain's CDR3 is CASSQEGQGWSEAFF.